The entry below describes one T cell receptor (beta chain). This clone was seen a few times. What antigen it recognizes has not been identified. No clone much larger than this one lies a single base away; base qualities are absent. The immunoSEQ multiplex PCR, with forward primers for 54 TRBV segments and reverse primers for 13 TRBJ segments, was used to amplify TCRB CDR3 regions. Deep resolution, with a target of 190,000 or so T cell genomes, was applied to the sequencing of pre-culture CD4+ samples. Sequencing of the amplicons was done on an Illumina HiSeq System, giving 87 bp reads that spanned the CDR3. On the study's bioinformatics: Reads were corrected for PCR and sequencing errors, and CDR3 regions were defined by alignment to IMGT reference sequences. Synthetic template pools were used to estimate counts of templates and unique rearrangements. Clonality was computed as 1 minus Pielou's evenness. The Daley-Smith estimator was used to estimate richness. Morisita's index was used to measure repertoire overlap. Clones present in cultured samples but not detected in the pre-culture repertoire of the same donor were defined as low-abundance clones. The clones in this table, taken by TCRdb from immuneACCESS, are in-frame only. Not every clone is retained; where verified, under half of the shortfall comes from an unresolved V gene, and the cause of the rest is unknown. Clone size and the V and J calls come from that table; the DNA yielded D and trimming. This sample has 85,000 to 90,000 clones in its table, and roughly 86% of those were observed once. The top ten hold around 1.7% of the sample.

Untouched CD4+ T cells were isolated from Ficoll-separated PBMC through negative selection with magnetic beads, and an average purity of about 98% was reached. Magnetic beads were used to isolate untouched CD4+ T cells from Ficoll-separated PBMC, giving approximately 98% purity with negligible CD8+ contamination. Peripheral blood mononuclear cells were supplied by the buffy coats of three healthy blood donors, who served as the study donors. Each of the three donors was CMV seronegative. Genomic DNA was extracted with the DNeasy Blood & Tissue Kit. TCRB sequencing was performed on genomic DNA from sorted CD137+CD4+ cells and pre-culture CD4+ baseline samples from each subject. This sample was taken from a study of T cell repertoires and HLA-DP antigens (dated by TCRdb to 2016 to 2018). Regarding the complete study: An in vitro model of CD4+ T cell alloreactivity against allogeneic HLA-DP presented by transduced HeLa cells was used in the study. Compared with self, one alloantigen differed at one amino acid in the peptide-binding groove and the other differed at fewer than 11, modelling structurally similar versus dissimilar alloantigens. The three donors were two male and one female, with ages ranging from the 18-to-29 to the 60-to-69 age band. The average DNA input was around 240 ng for sorted CD137+CD4+ samples versus 1,200 ng for pre-culture CD4+ samples.

Study-wide conclusions, independent of this receptor: Limitations were identified as the inclusion of only three donors, the use of a non-physiological HeLa antigen-presenting system, and the use of total CD4+ responder cells. The naive and memory CD4+ repertoires were not analysed as separate populations. Average cumulative frequency of clones undetected before culture was approximately 35% against one allele and 50% to 55% against the other. Sorted CD137+ cells showed similar clonality against both alloantigens, at about 0.39, which was much higher than the roughly 0.04 seen in pre-culture samples.

The germline ends are 10 bases apart after V is trimmed by 2 bases and J by 6 bases. From its cysteine to its phenylalanine, the CDR3 spans 14 amino acids. Only CDR3 DNA is held: 42 bases, read in frame from base 1. From the germline V gene, CDR1 is SGHDN and CDR2 is FVKESK. Sequenced input: CD4+ T cells from PBMCs. The sequence was obtained from a man aged 50-59 years in good health and CMV-seronegative. This receptor chain uses TRBV14 and TRBJ2-2, with no confident D gene call. The bases read TGTGCCAGCAGCCAACGGGTGGGATCCGGGGAGCTGTTTTTT. Its coded protein is CASSQRVGSGELFF.